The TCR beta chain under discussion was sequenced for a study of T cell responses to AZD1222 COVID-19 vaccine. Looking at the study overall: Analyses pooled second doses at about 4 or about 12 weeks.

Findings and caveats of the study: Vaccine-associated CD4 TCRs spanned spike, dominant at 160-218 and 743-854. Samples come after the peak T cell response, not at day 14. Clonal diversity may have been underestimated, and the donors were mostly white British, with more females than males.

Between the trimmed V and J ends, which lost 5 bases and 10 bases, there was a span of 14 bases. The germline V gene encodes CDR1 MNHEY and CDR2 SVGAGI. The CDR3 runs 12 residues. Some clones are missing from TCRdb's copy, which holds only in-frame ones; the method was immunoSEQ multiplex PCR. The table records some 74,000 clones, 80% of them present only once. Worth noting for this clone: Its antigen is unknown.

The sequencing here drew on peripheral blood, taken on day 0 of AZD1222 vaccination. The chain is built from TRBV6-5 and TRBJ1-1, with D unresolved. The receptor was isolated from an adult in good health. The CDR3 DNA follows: TGTGCCAGCAGTCAGTCCGGGAAGGGAGCTTTCTTT. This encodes CASSQSGKGAFF.